Below, 23 T cell receptor beta chains from the same sample are listed, as sequenced in a study of T cell responses to AZD1222 COVID-19 vaccine. Assay used: immunoSEQ multiplex PCR; TCRdb lists only in-frame clones, some missing. The sample yields 150,000 to 200,000 clones, around 93% seen once. Material: peripheral blood, obtained on day 0 of AZD1222 vaccination. The origin of the receptors is an adult in good health.

The rearrangement links TRBV6-5 to TRBJ1-1, with TRBD1 identical over 7 bases. This CDR3 spans 15 amino acids. The trim removed 2 bases at V and 3 bases at J, leaving 6 bases unmatched. Germline V gene data show CDR1 as MNHEY and CDR2 as SVGAGI. CDR3 residues: CASSYTGQAYTEAFF. CDR3 bases: TGTGCCAGCAGTTACACTGGACAGGCTTACACTGAAGCTTTCTTT.

J is TRBJ1-1 and V is TRBV11-2; 11 bases map to TRBD1. V lost 5 bases to trimming and J lost 6 bases; unmatched junction nucleotides: 2. Germline V gene data show CDR1 as SGHAT and CDR2 as FQNNGV. CDR3 size: 13 residues. The CDR3 DNA reads as TGTGCCAGCAGCATGGGACAGGGGGCTGAAGCTTTCTTT. This codes for CASSMGQGAEAFF.

The rearrangement uses TRBV4-1 and TRBJ1-2, with D hard to call. CDR1 and CDR2 (germline): MGHRA, YSYEKL. This CDR3 comprises 17 residues. Trimming removed 1 base at V and 0 bases at J, with 15 bases between. CDR3 region: CASSQGLVGSTNYGYTF. The CDR3 DNA follows: TGCGCCAGCAGCCAAGGTCTTGTGGGGTCTACTAACTATGGCTACACCTTC.

The chain's CDR3 is CASSLREPYEQFF. The CDR3 DNA reads TGTGCCAGCAGCCTCCGGGAGCCCTATGAGCAGTTCTTC. The gene calls are TRBV7-9 and TRBJ2-1; a weak D match, TRBD2 (6 bases). Germline V gene lookup returns CDR1 SEHNR and CDR2 FQNEAQ (reference sequence). Trimming removed 5 bases from V and 8 bases from J, with 13 bases in between. CDR3 size: 13 residues.

The V gene is TRBV7-2, the J gene TRBJ1-6; D remains ambiguous. Germline CDR1 and CDR2: SGHTA and FQGNSA. This CDR3 has 16 residues. V was cut by 4 bases and J by 11 bases, with 21 bases left in between. CDR3 in DNA: TGTGCCAGCAGCTCAACCCTTTCCCGTTTTGTCGCACCCCTCCACTTT. Protein sequence: CASSSTLSRFVAPLHF.

This clone was counted once. The rearrangement links TRBV2 to TRBJ1-2; 9 positions agree with TRBD1. The V and J ends lost 4 bases and 4 bases, in that order; junction bases with no gene match: 7. CDR3 length: 15 amino acids. The germline V gene has CDR1 SNHLY and CDR2 FYNNEI. The CDR3 region is CASSVYRGHPYGYTF. CDR3 nucleotides: TGTGCCAGCAGTGTTTACAGGGGGCACCCCTATGGCTACACCTTC. The full variable domain, with the rest looked up from reference TRBV2 and TRBJ1-2, is EPEVTQTPSHQVTQMGQEVILRCVPISNHLYFYWYRQILGQKVEFLVSFYNNEISEKSEIFDDQFSVERPDGSNFTLKIRSTKLEDSAMYFCASSVYRGHPYGYTFGSGTRLTVV.

CDR3 sequence: CASSYNSGYGYGYTF. CDR3 in DNA: TGTGCCAGCAGTTACAATTCGGGGTATGGCTATGGCTACACCTTC. The chain uses TRBV6-5 and TRBJ1-2; D is ambiguous. CDR1 MNHEY and CDR2 SVGAGI come from the germline V gene. The CDR3 consists of 15 residues. Trimming removed 2 bases from V and 4 bases from J, with 14 bases in between.

This clone appeared once. V usage is TRBV29-1 and J usage is TRBJ2-6; 8 positions match TRBD1. The CDR3 runs 17 residues. CDR1 and CDR2 from the germline V gene are SQVTM and ANQGSEA. The J segment lost 4 bases and the V segment lost 1 base, leaving 9 bases of the junction unmatched. CDR3 in DNA: TGCAGCGTTGAAGCGAGGACAGGGCTTGCGGGGGCCAACGTCCTGACTTTC. The encoded protein is CSVEARTGLAGANVLTF. Full variable domain (outside the CDR3, taken from reference TRBV29-1 and TRBJ2-6): SAVISQKPSRDICQRGTSLTIQCQVDSQVTMMFWYRQQPGQSLTLIATANQGSEATYESGFVIDKFPISRPNLTFSTLTVSNMSPEDSSIYLCSVEARTGLAGANVLTFGAGSRLTVL.

The rearrangement joins TRBV6-1 to TRBJ2-1; 8 positions match TRBD2. The CDR3 consists of 14 residues. Germline CDR1 reads MNHNS; CDR2 reads SASEGT. V lost 2 bases, J lost 10 bases, and 7 bases stayed unmatched. This CDR3 reads CASSELAGKTEQFF. As DNA, the CDR3 is TGTGCCAGCAGTGAATTAGCGGGAAAAACCGAGCAGTTCTTC.

The rearrangement uses TRBV11-2 and TRBJ2-7; tentatively, D is TRBD1 or TRBD2 (6 bases each). This CDR3 is built from 15 residues. In germline, CDR1 is SGHAT, CDR2 FQNNGV. The ends were cut back, 3 bases at V and 1 base at J, with 13 bases in the middle. In nucleotides, the CDR3 is TGTGCCAGCAGCTTGGGGGGCGGGGATTCCTACGAGCAGTACTTC. Translated, it gives CASSLGGGDSYEQYF.

The rearrangement links TRBV19 to TRBJ1-1, with D possibly TRBD1 on 6 matching bases. Germline lookup yields CDR1 LNHDA and CDR2 SQIVND (reference sequence). The CDR3 runs 12 residues. Between the trimmed V and J ends, which lost 3 bases and 6 bases, there was a span of 8 bases. DNA for the CDR3: TGTGCCAGTAGTATTGAGGGGGCTGAAGCTTTCTTT. Translation gives CASSIEGAEAFF.

This chain links TRBV28 with TRBJ2-7, with 8 bases aligning to TRBD2. Germline V gene sequence: CDR1 MDHEN, CDR2 SYDVKM. J was trimmed by 0 bases and V by 4 bases; bases with no gene match: 5. The CDR3 consists of 15 residues. This chain's CDR3 is CASSSVAGTSYEQYF. As DNA, the CDR3 is TGTGCCAGCAGTTCGGTAGCGGGGACCTCCTACGAGCAGTACTTC.

J is TRBJ1-2 and V is TRBV20-1; possible D gene TRBD1, 5 bases. This CDR3 contains 12 residues. The ends were cut back, 3 bases at V and 8 bases at J, with 13 bases in the middle. CDR1 DFQATT and CDR2 SNEGSKA come from the germline V gene (reference sequence). DNA of the CDR3: TGCAGTGCTAGTGGGCAGGGCAGGGGCTACACCTTC. It specifies CSASGQGRGYTF.

V usage is TRBV2 and J usage is TRBJ1-1; perhaps TRBD1 as D (5 bases). V dropped 6 bases and J dropped 11 bases, with 16 bases sitting between them. Per the germline V gene, CDR1 is SNHLY and CDR2 is FYNNEI. CDR3 length: 12 amino acids. The chain's CDR3 is CASRAQDAQAFF. CDR3 bases: TGTGCCAGCAGAGCACAGGACGCCCAGGCTTTCTTT.

This clone was seen once. This chain joins TRBV6-6 and TRBJ2-7; possible D gene TRBD1, 6 bases. Germline lookup yields CDR1 MNHNY and CDR2 SVGAGI (reference sequence). The CDR3 extends over 12 amino acids. Trimming cost V 5 bases and J 5 bases, with 10 bases left between them. The CDR3 region is CASSRGNDEQYF. In nucleotides, the CDR3 is TGTGCCAGCAGTAGGGGGAACGACGAGCAGTACTTC.

The J gene is TRBJ1-2, the V gene TRBV11-2; 7 nucleotides match TRBD1. The CDR3 consists of 13 residues. Trimming took 5 bases from V and 7 from J; bases not matched to a gene: 7. Per the germline V gene, CDR1 is SGHAT and CDR2 is FQNNGV. CDR3 sequence reads: CASSPRTGFGYTF. CDR3 sequence (DNA): TGTGCCAGCAGCCCGCGGACAGGATTTGGCTACACCTTC.

The chain is built from TRBV5-4 and TRBJ2-3, with 10 positions matching TRBD2. The germline gives CDR1 SGHNT, CDR2 YYREEE (reference sequence). The CDR3 is 16 residues long. J was trimmed by 3 bases and V by 0 bases; bases with no gene match: 4. As DNA, the CDR3 is TGTGCCAGCAGCTTGGAAGCGGGGGGGCCAACAGATACGCAGTATTTT. Translation: CASSLEAGGPTDTQYF.

The gene calls are TRBV6-5 and TRBJ1-6, with D unresolved. V shed 6 bases and J shed 7 bases, with 10 bases lying between them. CDR3 size: 13 residues. Germline lookup yields CDR1 MNHEY and CDR2 SVGAGI. The CDR3 reads CASSLFRNSPLHF. The CDR3 DNA is TGTGCCAGCAGCCTATTCAGGAATTCACCCCTCCACTTT.

The chain joins TRBV18 to TRBJ2-1; possible D gene TRBD2, 6 bases. CDR1 is KGHSH and CDR2 is LQKENI in the germline V gene. The V end was cut by 2 bases, the J end by 3 bases, with 11 bases between. The CDR3 consists of 15 residues. CDR3 sequence reads: CASSPSRGNYNEQFF. The CDR3 DNA reads as TGTGCCAGCTCACCATCGCGCGGGAACTACAATGAGCAGTTCTTC.

This chain uses TRBV4-2 with TRBJ1-1; D uncertain. Germline CDR1 and CDR2: LGHNA and YNFKEQ. CDR3 length equals 16 residues. V was cut by 0 bases and J by 2 bases, with 13 bases left in between. The CDR3 DNA sequence: TGTGCCAGCAGCCAAGATTACTCCGGCGCCAACACTGAAGCTTTCTTT. Its translation is CASSQDYSGANTEAFF.

V gene TRBV9 combines with J gene TRBJ1-3; the D gene is possibly TRBD1 (5 bases). Between the trimmed V and J ends, which lost 0 bases and 4 bases, there was a span of 11 bases. The CDR3 is 15 residues long. Germline loops: CDR1 SGDLS, CDR2 YYNGEE. The CDR3 DNA reads TGTGCCAGCAGCGTAGTTGCACAGGAGGGAAACACCATATATTTT. This codes for CASSVVAQEGNTIYF.

In DNA, the CDR3 is TGTGCCAGCTATCAGACAAGATCCTCTGGAAACACCATATATTTT. Translation: CASYQTRSSGNTIYF. The chain combines TRBV18 with TRBJ1-3; D gene unclear. The CDR3 is 15 amino acids. Per germline, CDR1 KGHSH and CDR2 LQKENI. V lost 7 bases to trimming and J lost 0 bases, with 13 bases between them.

The chain joins TRBV28 to TRBJ1-5; perhaps TRBD1 as D (6 bases). CDR3 length equals 15 residues. Looked up from germline, CDR1 is MDHEN and CDR2 is SYDVKM. Trimming pared 6 bases from V and 2 bases from J, leaving 14 bases between. CDR3: CASSSTGLGNQPQHF. DNA for the CDR3: TGTGCCAGCAGCAGTACAGGGTTGGGCAATCAGCCCCAGCATTTT.